This TCR beta chain was captured by sequencing in a study of shared clonotypes between healthy human individuals. Broader study findings: Non-shared clonotypes had lower generation probabilities than clonotypes shared by all four sorted-subset donors.

Naive CD8 isolation took CD45RO-negative cells positively selected for CCR7 and excluded terminally differentiated effector memory CD45RA+ cells. Trimming at V came to 6 bases and at J to 8 bases, leaving 14 bases not matched to a gene. The CDR3 is made up of 15 amino acids. The germline CDR1 and CDR2 sequences are SQVTM and ANQGSEA. The repertoire was sequenced with immunoSEQ multiplex PCR; TCRdb's copy has only in-frame clones and lacks some. The sample has around 1,900,000 clones; about 93% are singletons. Turning to this clone: Its antigen is as yet unknown.

Input material: naive CD8+ T cells from PBMCs. This chain joins TRBV29-1 and TRBJ2-1, with 9 bases fitting TRBD2. The origin of this receptor is a man younger than 35 in good health. Some clones in this sample may be carry-over from other donors' samples. The CDR3 nucleotides read TGCAGCGTGGCGACTAGCGGCATGGTTGGCTATGAGCAGTTCTTC. It is translated as CSVATSGMVGYEQFF.